These 28 T cell receptor beta chains came from one sample sequenced in a study of blood T cell repertoires in COVID-19 (dated by TCRdb to 2020 to 2021). Library preparation used the immunoSEQ multiplex PCR assay. TCRdb re-hosts the immuneACCESS table, in-frame sequences only. Its copies lack some clones; in the studies checked, an unresolved V gene accounts for under half of them, and the cause for the rest is not known. The table for this sample lists approximately 96,000 clones; 90% of them were counted only once. Approximately 1.7% of the sample goes to the ten largest clones. Material: peripheral blood. These receptors were collected from a man between 60 and 75 years old with acute or convalescent COVID-19.

The chain is built from TRBV27 and TRBJ1-3; the D gene is possibly TRBD1 (5 bases). Germline CDR1 reads MNHEY; CDR2 reads SMNVEV (reference sequence). The CDR3 totals 16 residues. V lost 1 base and J lost 1, with 11 bases in between. CDR3 residues: CASSLFLNRSGNTIYF. CDR3 in DNA: TGTGCCAGCAGTTTATTCCTTAACAGGTCTGGAAACACCATATATTTT.

The V call is TRBV7-9, the J call TRBJ2-3; maybe TRBD2 (5 bases). Trimming stripped 5 bases from V and 0 bases from J, with 18 bases between. The CDR3 consists of 17 residues. The V gene's germline CDR1 is SEHNR and CDR2 FQNEAQ (reference sequence). The CDR3 DNA follows: TGTGCCAGCAGCGTCAATCCCAGCGGAATAAGCACAGATACGCAGTATTTT. This sequence encodes CASSVNPSGISTDTQYF.

The chain employs TRBV5-1 and TRBJ2-7, with 7 bases aligning to TRBD2. This CDR3 comprises 15 residues. Trimming at V came to 6 bases and at J to 2 bases, leaving 11 bases not matched to a gene. Per the germline V gene, CDR1 is SGHRS and CDR2 is YFSETQ. The CDR3 protein is CASNEDGTTAYEQYF. The CDR3 DNA reads as TGCGCCAGCAACGAGGACGGGACTACGGCCTACGAGCAGTACTTC. Full variable domain (missing parts from reference TRBV5-1 and TRBJ2-7): KAGVTQTPRYLIKTRGQQVTLSCSPISGHRSVSWYQQTPGQGLQFLFEYFSETQRNKGNFPGRFSGRQFSNSRSEMNVSTLELGDSALYLCASNEDGTTAYEQYFGPGTRLTVT.

The CDR3 coding sequence is TGTGCCAGTAGATCGGGGACAGGCGGGAGTAATTCACCCCTCCACTTT. The encoded protein is CASRSGTGGSNSPLHF. The chain combines TRBV19 with TRBJ1-6, with 8 bases that match TRBD1. CDR1 and CDR2 from the germline V gene are LNHDA and SQIVND (reference sequence). Trimming at V came to 6 bases and at J to 6 bases, leaving 10 bases not matched to a gene. There are 16 residues in the CDR3.

The genes are TRBV19 and TRBJ1-5, with 7 positions matching TRBD1. The germline V gene has CDR1 LNHDA and CDR2 SQIVND (reference sequence). Unmatched junction bases numbered 3, after V lost 5 bases and J lost 5 bases. The CDR3 loop spans 13 amino acids. In DNA form, the CDR3 reads TGTGCCAGTAGTGACAGGGTTGATCAGCCCCAGCATTTT. It codes for CASSDRVDQPQHF.

The rearrangement uses TRBV3-1 (or the pseudogene TRBV3-2) and TRBJ2-5; D may be TRBD2 (7 bases). The germline gives CDR1 LGHDT, CDR2 YNNKEL (reference sequence). The CDR3 consists of 16 residues. Trimming took off 1 base at V and 5 bases at J, with 17 bases between the two ends. CDR3 region: CASSQGGGAGRETQYF. The CDR3 region has the DNA TGTGCCAGCAGCCAAGGAGGGGGGGCCGGTAGGGAGACCCAGTACTTC.

Turning to this clone: At the DNA level, this CDR3 is encoded by other sequences in the same sample as well. The rearrangement uses TRBV4-3 and TRBJ2-4, with a possible D match to TRBD2 (6 bases). Germline CDR1 and CDR2: LGHNA and YSLEER. The CDR3 runs to 17 residues. Trimming pared 0 bases from V and 0 bases from J, leaving 12 bases between. This CDR3 is CASSQDRRGLAKNIQYF. The DNA of the CDR3 is TGCGCCAGCAGCCAAGATCGGCGGGGTCTAGCCAAAAACATTCAGTACTTC.

The rearrangement links TRBV5-4 to TRBJ2-7; the D gene is possibly TRBD2 (7 bases). The CDR3 is 15 residues long. V was shortened by 0 bases and J by 4 bases, with 14 bases between the two germline ends. CDR1 and CDR2 (germline): SGHNT, YYREEE (reference sequence). The CDR3 coding sequence is TGTGCCAGCAGCTTGGCCAGGGGACTACCGTACGAGCAGTACTTC. This gives the protein CASSLARGLPYEQYF.

The rearrangement joins TRBV24-1 to TRBJ2-7, with 9 bases that match TRBD2. V was clipped by 1 base and J by 0 bases; unmatched bases: 6. This CDR3 is built from 17 residues. CDR1 and CDR2 from the germline V gene are KGHDR and SFDVKD. CDR3 coding DNA: TGTGCCACCAGTGATTTCCAGACTAGCGGACACTCCTACGAGCAGTACTTC. Translated: CATSDFQTSGHSYEQYF.

The chain links TRBV7-9 to TRBJ1-2; D gene unclear. V lost 2 bases, J lost 8 bases, and 12 bases lay in between. CDR3 size: 13 residues. Germline CDR1 SEHNR, CDR2 FQNEAQ (reference sequence). This chain's CDR3 is CASSLSETSGYTF. The DNA of the CDR3 is TGTGCCAGCAGCTTATCCGAGACTTCGGGCTACACCTTC.

The chain has TRBV7-8 and TRBJ2-2; TRBD2 aligns across 7 bases. In germline, CDR1 is SGHVS, CDR2 FQNEAQ. The V gene end was trimmed by 7 bases and the J gene end by 6 bases; junction bases not matched to a gene: 11. This CDR3 spans 15 amino acids. CDR3 DNA sequence: TGTGCCAGCATCCGAACCGGGACTATCGCCGGGGAGCTGTTTTTT. It codes for CASIRTGTIAGELFF.

V and J are TRBV4-3 and TRBJ2-2; 7 bases line up with TRBD1. Germline CDR1 reads LGHNA; CDR2 reads YSLEER. The CDR3 is made up of 17 amino acids. Germline trimming cut 2 bases from V and 3 bases from J; bases unmatched to any gene: 9. Written as DNA, the CDR3 is TGCGCCAGCAGCCAACCCTCAGGGGGTAGGGACACCGGGGAGCTGTTTTTT. Residues: CASSQPSGGRDTGELFF.

The genes are TRBV18 and TRBJ2-1; TRBD2 matches at 9 bases. The CDR3 has 15 residues. The trim removed 3 bases at V and 7 bases at J, leaving 7 bases unmatched. Germline values: CDR1 KGHSH, CDR2 LQKENI. The CDR3 coding sequence is TGTGCCAGCTCACCTCTAGCGGGAATTATGAATGAGCAGTTCTTC. Amino acid sequence: CASSPLAGIMNEQFF.

This chain links TRBV15 with TRBJ2-3; unclear D gene. Trimming left V 0 bases short and J 2 bases short, with 6 bases between. Germline V gene data show CDR1 as LNHNV and CDR2 as YYDKDF (reference sequence). The CDR3 runs to 14 residues. The CDR3 loop is CATSRDGSTDTQYF. As DNA, the CDR3 is TGTGCCACCAGCAGAGATGGCTCCACAGATACGCAGTATTTT.

This clone has a single count. This chain connects TRBV4-2 to TRBJ2-1, with 13 positions matching TRBD2. The CDR3 runs to 15 residues. The V gene end was trimmed by 3 bases and the J gene end by 6 bases; junction bases not matched to a gene: 2. Germline CDR1 LGHNA, CDR2 YNFKEQ. The CDR3: CASSHTSGRGNEQFF. The CDR3 nucleotides are TGTGCCAGCAGCCACACTAGCGGGAGGGGCAATGAGCAGTTCTTC.

The chain combines TRBV3-1 (or the pseudogene TRBV3-2) with TRBJ1-3, with D uncertain. Germline-derived CDR1 and CDR2 are LGHDT and YNNKEL (reference sequence). Between the trimmed V and J ends, which lost 1 base and 1 base, there was a span of 5 bases. The CDR3 is 14 residues long. For the CDR3, the DNA is TGTGCCAGCAGCCAAGGGAGGTCTGGAAACACCATATATTTT. Its translation is CASSQGRSGNTIYF.

V gene TRBV20-1 combines with J gene TRBJ1-4, with D maybe TRBD1 (5 bases). CDR1 is DFQATT and CDR2 is SNEGSKA in the germline V gene (reference sequence). Trimming took 3 bases from V and 8 from J, leaving 13 bases between them. The CDR3 sequence is 13 residues long. CDR3 DNA: TGCAGTGCTAGTTGGCAGGGTAGCGAAAAACTGTTTTTT. Amino acid sequence: CSASWQGSEKLFF.

In its sample, this clone was seen once. The V gene is TRBV19, the J gene TRBJ1-2; D may be TRBD1 (6 bases). The V end was cut by 2 bases, the J end by 8 bases, with 9 bases between. From germline, CDR1 is LNHDA and CDR2 SQIVND (reference sequence). The CDR3 covers 12 residues. The DNA for the CDR3 is TGTGCCAGTAGTATACGGCAGGGGGGCTACACCTTC. Translation gives CASSIRQGGYTF.

The CDR3 coding sequence is TGTGCCAGTAGCCTGGGGGGAGTTAGCACAGATACGCAGTATTTT. Translated: CASSLGGVSTDTQYF. The chain uses TRBV19 and TRBJ2-3; tentative D call: TRBD2 (6 bases). Trimming cost V 6 bases and J 0 bases, with 13 bases left between them. Per the germline V gene, CDR1 is LNHDA and CDR2 is SQIVND (reference sequence). The CDR3 runs to 15 residues.

This clone was seen only a few times. This sequence joins TRBV19 and TRBJ2-3, with D uncertain. V dropped 5 bases and J dropped 6 bases, with 6 bases sitting between them. Per germline, CDR1 LNHDA and CDR2 SQIVND (reference sequence). This CDR3 has 11 amino acids. The CDR3 loop reads CASSARDTQYF. DNA of the CDR3: TGTGCCAGTAGTGCCCGGGATACGCAGTATTTT.

This clone was counted a single time. The rearrangement joins TRBV12-5 to TRBJ2-3, with 7 positions matching TRBD2. CDR1 is LGHNT and CDR2 is FRNRAP in the germline V gene. With 5 bases clipped from V and 2 bases from J, the junction kept 10 bases outside the gene matches. The CDR3 extends over 16 amino acids. The CDR3 sequence is CASGPGSSGTTDTQYF. As DNA, the CDR3 is TGTGCTAGTGGTCCCGGATCGAGCGGGACCACAGATACGCAGTATTTT.

This clone was counted once. The chain has TRBV29-1 and TRBJ1-4; TRBD1 matches at 7 bases. Germline V CDR1 and CDR2: SQVTM, ANQGSEA. Trimming removed 6 bases from V and 6 bases from J; junction bases left unmatched: 7. The CDR3 consists of 13 residues. The CDR3 protein is CSVKTGKDEKLFF. The CDR3, as DNA: TGCAGCGTCAAGACAGGGAAGGATGAAAAACTGTTTTTT.

The chain uses TRBV6-1 and TRBJ2-4; D is perhaps TRBD2 (5 bases). Between the trimmed V and J ends, which lost 1 base and 9 bases, there was a span of 16 bases. The CDR3 is 15 residues long. Germline V lookup: CDR1 MNHNS, CDR2 SASEGT. This CDR3 reads CASSEGRFGETIQYF. The DNA for the CDR3 is TGTGCCAGCAGTGAAGGGAGGTTTGGGGAGACCATTCAGTACTTC.

The chain carries TRBV5-4 and TRBJ2-7, with D possibly matching TRBD2 (6 bases). The ends were cut back, 0 bases at V and 7 bases at J, with 20 bases in the middle. Germline CDR1 reads SGHNT; CDR2 reads YYREEE (reference sequence). The CDR3 covers 16 residues. In DNA, the CDR3 is TGTGCCAGCAGCTTGGTGGGCGGGACCAAGTCGCGTGAGCAGTACTTC. Translated: CASSLVGGTKSREQYF.

The V gene is TRBV4-3, the J gene TRBJ2-7; 12 bases are a match to TRBD2. V was pared by 4 bases and J by 4 bases, with 5 bases of the junction left unmatched. The CDR3 has 15 amino acids. Germline CDR1 and CDR2: LGHNA and YSLEER. The CDR3 region is CASSPSTSGSYEQYF. The DNA of the CDR3 is TGCGCCAGCAGCCCATCGACTAGCGGGAGTTACGAGCAGTACTTC.

This chain links TRBV3-1 (or the pseudogene TRBV3-2) with TRBJ1-4, with D tentatively TRBD1 (5 bases). Between the trimmed V and J ends, which lost 0 bases and 2 bases, there was a span of 7 bases. Germline assignment: CDR1 LGHDT and CDR2 YNNKEL (reference sequence). CDR3 length: 15 amino acids. This CDR3 is CASSQDGGTNEKLFF. CDR3 nucleotides: TGTGCCAGCAGCCAAGATGGGGGGACTAATGAAAAACTGTTTTTT.

This clone was recorded once. This rearrangement joins TRBV9 to TRBJ1-2; the match to TRBD1 covers 8 bases. Unmatched junction bases numbered 2, after V lost 1 base and J lost 3 bases. Germline V gene lookup returns CDR1 SGDLS and CDR2 YYNGEE. The CDR3 consists of 14 residues. The CDR3 reads CASSVSQGDYGYTF. The DNA for the CDR3 is TGTGCCAGCAGCGTATCACAGGGGGACTATGGCTACACCTTC. Together with reference TRBV9 and TRBJ1-2, the CDR3 gives the full variable domain: DSGVTQTPKHLITATGQRVTLRCSPRSGDLSVYWYQQSLDQGLQFLIQYYNGEERAKGNILERFSAQQFPDLHSELNLSSLELGDSALYFCASSVSQGDYGYTFGSGTRLTVV.

The chain is built from TRBV10-3 and TRBJ2-5, with TRBD1 matching over 9 bases. Germline CDR1 is ENHRY and CDR2 is SYGVKD. V trimming: 2 bases; J trimming: 5 bases; junction bases outside the gene matches: 12. The CDR3 spans 17 residues. The CDR3 region has the DNA TGTGCCATCAGTGAGGGGGAGCTGGGACAGGGCTGGGAGACCCAGTACTTC. Translation gives CAISEGELGQGWETQYF.